Each of the 9 T cell receptor beta chains below was sequenced from the same sample in a study of T-cell reconstitution after alpha-beta-depleted transplantation in children. Unique molecular identifiers were used in preparing the TCRbeta library. TCRdb re-called the PCR reads through MiXCR, storing one row per CDR3 protein. The data show around 500,000 distinct CDR3 sequences, around 12% seen once. The sequencing used PBMCs from the stem cell graft donor, collected from the stem cell graft. These receptors were taken from a human donor who donated a stem cell graft to a child with combined immunodeficiency.

This clonotype has a handful of counts. The genes are TRBV7-2 and TRBJ1-2; TRBD1 matches at 8 bases. This CDR3 has 14 residues. J lost 7 bases, V lost 3 bases, and 7 bases had no gene match. Germline loops: CDR1 SGHTA, CDR2 FQGNSA. DNA for the CDR3: TGTGCCAGCAGCTTCCGACAGGGGAGTGTTGGCTACACCTTC. It is translated as CASSFRQGSVGYTF.

Only a few counts were recorded for this clonotype. The chain joins TRBV29-1 to TRBJ1-5, with D perhaps TRBD1 (6 bases). V was trimmed by 4 bases and J by 5 bases, leaving 9 bases between them. This CDR3 is built from 12 residues. CDR1 is SQVTM, CDR2 ANQGSEA, per germline. The CDR3 sequence is CSVGGRDQPQHF. In DNA, the CDR3 is TGCAGCGTTGGGGGGCGGGATCAGCCCCAGCATTTT.

This clonotype was seen at least ten times. The CDR3 loop is CASSLAGDRFGNTIYF. The CDR3 DNA reads TGCGCCAGCAGCTTGGCGGGGGATCGATTTGGAAACACCATATATTTT. The chain is built from TRBV5-1 and TRBJ1-3; D is perhaps TRBD1 (5 bases). CDR1 and CDR2 (germline): SGHRS, YFSETQ. V was cut by 0 bases and J by 3 bases, with 13 bases left in between. This CDR3 comprises 16 residues.

The rearrangement links TRBV28 to TRBJ2-7; D not resolved. This CDR3 is built from 16 residues. CDR1 MDHEN and CDR2 SYDVKM come from the germline V gene. Trimming stripped 4 bases from V and 0 bases from J, with 16 bases between. CDR3 nucleotides: TGTGCCAGCAGTTATAGGAGCGAGGAAGGCTCCTACGAGCAGTACTTC. Its protein is CASSYRSEEGSYEQYF.

This clonotype was counted only a few times. The chain couples TRBV15 to TRBJ2-7; 7 positions agree with TRBD1. The V gene's germline CDR1 is LNHNV and CDR2 YYDKDF (reference sequence). The CDR3 consists of 16 residues. V dropped 3 bases and J dropped 2; count of bases not matched to a gene: 10. The CDR3 sequence is CATSRTRDSQTYEQYF. CDR3 coding DNA: TGTGCCACCAGCAGGACACGGGACAGCCAGACCTACGAGCAGTACTTC.

The genes are TRBV7-2 and TRBJ1-3; D remains ambiguous. The CDR3 extends over 14 amino acids. The V end was cut by 4 bases, the J end by 0 bases, with 7 bases between. Germline assignment: CDR1 SGHTA and CDR2 FQGNSA. CDR3 bases: TGTGCCAGCAGCTCCGACAACTCTGGAAACACCATATATTTT. Translation: CASSSDNSGNTIYF.

A remark on this clonotype: A read error is possible here, since a much larger clone lies one base away. This sequence joins TRBV6-2 or TRBV6-3 and TRBJ1-1; TRBD1 is a possible D gene (6 bases). CDR3 length equals 12 residues. CDR1 MNHEY and CDR2 SVGEGT come from the germline V gene. V was clipped by 1 base and J by 8 bases, with 8 bases between them. The CDR3 sequence is CASSYFDREAFF. CDR3 nucleotide sequence: TGTGCCAGCAGTTACTTTGACAGGGAAGCTTTCTTT.

The rearrangement uses TRBV7-2 and TRBJ2-6; D is unclear. Trimming pared 5 bases from V and 0 bases from J, leaving 14 bases between. Germline CDR1 is SGHTA and CDR2 is FQGNSA. The CDR3 has 17 residues. The CDR3: CASSPHPARSGANVLTF. CDR3 sequence (DNA): TGTGCCAGCAGCCCCCACCCTGCCCGCTCTGGGGCCAACGTCCTGACTTTC.

This rearrangement joins TRBV7-3 to TRBJ2-5; a possible D gene is TRBD2 (6 bases). Trimming removed 3 bases at V and 5 bases at J, with 13 bases between. This CDR3 region has 14 residues. Germline V CDR1 and CDR2: SGHTA, FQGTGA. CDR3 sequence: CASSFQGGTETQYF. The CDR3 DNA reads as TGTGCCAGCAGCTTTCAGGGAGGTACGGAGACCCAGTACTTC.